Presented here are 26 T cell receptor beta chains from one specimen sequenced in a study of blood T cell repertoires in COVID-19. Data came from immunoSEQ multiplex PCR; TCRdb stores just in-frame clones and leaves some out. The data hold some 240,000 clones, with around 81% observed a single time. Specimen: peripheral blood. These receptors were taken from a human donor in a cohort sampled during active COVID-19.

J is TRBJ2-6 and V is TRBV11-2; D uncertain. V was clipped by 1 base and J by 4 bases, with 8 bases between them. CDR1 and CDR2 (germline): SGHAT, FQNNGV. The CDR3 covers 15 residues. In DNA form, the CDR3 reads TGTGCCAGCAGCTTAGGAGCTGCCGGGGCCAACGTCCTGACTTTC. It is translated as CASSLGAAGANVLTF.

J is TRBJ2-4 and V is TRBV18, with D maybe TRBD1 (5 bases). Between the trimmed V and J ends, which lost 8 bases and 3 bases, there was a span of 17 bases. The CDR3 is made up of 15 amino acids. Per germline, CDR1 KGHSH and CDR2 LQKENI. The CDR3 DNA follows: TGTGCCAGCCAGCCGCAGGGTGAGGACAAAAACATTCAGTACTTC. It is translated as CASQPQGEDKNIQYF. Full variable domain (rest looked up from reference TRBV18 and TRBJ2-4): NAGVMQNPRHLVRRRGQEARLRCSPMKGHSHVYWYRQLPEEGLKFMVYLQKENIIDESGMPKERFSAEFPKEGPSILRIQQVVRGDSAAYFCASQPQGEDKNIQYFGAGTRLSVL.

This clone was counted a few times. CDR3 protein: CASSLPPSGRAGETQYF. In DNA form, the CDR3 reads TGTGCCAGCAGCCTACCTCCTAGCGGGAGGGCCGGGGAGACCCAGTACTTC. V usage is TRBV28 and J usage is TRBJ2-5; 12 bases align to TRBD2. Germline trimming cut 6 bases from V and 5 bases from J; bases unmatched to any gene: 13. The CDR3 is 17 amino acids. The germline V gene has CDR1 MDHEN and CDR2 SYDVKM.

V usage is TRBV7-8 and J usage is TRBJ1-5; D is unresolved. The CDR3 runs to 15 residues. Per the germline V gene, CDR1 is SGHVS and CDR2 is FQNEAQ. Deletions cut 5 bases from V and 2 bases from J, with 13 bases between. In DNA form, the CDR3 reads TGTGCCAGCAGCCCTGAGGGAGCGGGCAATCAGCCCCAGCATTTT. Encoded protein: CASSPEGAGNQPQHF.

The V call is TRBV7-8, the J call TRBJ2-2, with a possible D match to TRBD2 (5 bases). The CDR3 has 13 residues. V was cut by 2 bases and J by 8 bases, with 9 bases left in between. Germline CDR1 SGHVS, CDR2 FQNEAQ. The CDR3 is CASSLYRTGELFF. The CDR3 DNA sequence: TGTGCCAGCAGCTTATATAGGACTGGGGAGCTGTTTTTT.

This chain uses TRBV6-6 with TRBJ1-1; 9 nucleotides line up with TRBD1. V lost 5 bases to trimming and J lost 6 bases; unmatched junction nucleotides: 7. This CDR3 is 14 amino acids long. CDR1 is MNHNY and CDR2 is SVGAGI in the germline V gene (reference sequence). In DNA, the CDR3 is TGTGCCAGCAGTATGGGACAGGGATACGCTGAAGCTTTCTTT. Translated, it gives CASSMGQGYAEAFF.

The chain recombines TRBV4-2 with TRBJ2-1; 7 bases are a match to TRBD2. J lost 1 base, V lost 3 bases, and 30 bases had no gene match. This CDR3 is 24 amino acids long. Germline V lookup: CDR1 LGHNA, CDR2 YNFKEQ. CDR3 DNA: TGTGCCAGCAGCCACTCCGGGGAGGGATCGTCTCGGGCTAGCGCGGGCCTATCCTACAATGAGCAGTTCTTC. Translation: CASSHSGEGSSRASAGLSYNEQFF.

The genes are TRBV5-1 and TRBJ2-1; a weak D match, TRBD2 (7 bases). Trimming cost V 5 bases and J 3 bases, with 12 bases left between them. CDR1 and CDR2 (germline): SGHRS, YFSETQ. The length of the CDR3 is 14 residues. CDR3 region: CASRGGGNYNEQFF. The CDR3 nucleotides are TGCGCCAGCAGGGGAGGGGGGAACTACAATGAGCAGTTCTTC.

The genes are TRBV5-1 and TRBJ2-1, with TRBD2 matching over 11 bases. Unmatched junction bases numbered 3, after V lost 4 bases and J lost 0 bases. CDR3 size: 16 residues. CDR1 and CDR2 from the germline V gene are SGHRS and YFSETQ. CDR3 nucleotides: TGCGCCAGCAGCATTAGCGGGGGGGACTCCTACAATGAGCAGTTCTTC. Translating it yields CASSISGGDSYNEQFF.

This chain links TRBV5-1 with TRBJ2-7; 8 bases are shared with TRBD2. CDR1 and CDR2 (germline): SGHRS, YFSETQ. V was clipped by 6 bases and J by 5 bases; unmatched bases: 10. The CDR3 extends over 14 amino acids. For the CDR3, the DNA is TGCGCCAGCACGTTGAGCGGGGGCCGTCACGAGCAGTACTTC. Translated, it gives CASTLSGGRHEQYF.

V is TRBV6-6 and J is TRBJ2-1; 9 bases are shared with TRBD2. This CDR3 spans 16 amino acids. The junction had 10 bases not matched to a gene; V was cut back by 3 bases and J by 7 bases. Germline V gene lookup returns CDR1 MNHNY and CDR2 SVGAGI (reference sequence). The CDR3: CASSYGILAGKNEQFF. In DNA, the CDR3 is TGTGCCAGCAGTTATGGGATTCTAGCGGGAAAGAATGAGCAGTTCTTC.

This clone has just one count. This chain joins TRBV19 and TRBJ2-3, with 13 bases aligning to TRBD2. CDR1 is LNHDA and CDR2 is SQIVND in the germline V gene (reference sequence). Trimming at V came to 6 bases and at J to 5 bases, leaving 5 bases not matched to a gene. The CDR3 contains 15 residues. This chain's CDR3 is CASRSLAGGRDTQYF. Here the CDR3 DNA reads TGTGCCAGTAGATCACTAGCGGGGGGGCGAGATACGCAGTATTTT.

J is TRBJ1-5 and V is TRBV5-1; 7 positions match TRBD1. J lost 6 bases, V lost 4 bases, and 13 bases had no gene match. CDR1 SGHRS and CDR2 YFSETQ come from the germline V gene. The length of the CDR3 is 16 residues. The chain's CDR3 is CASSPRPGQVTQPQHF. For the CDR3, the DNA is TGCGCCAGCAGCCCCCGTCCCGGACAGGTTACTCAGCCCCAGCATTTT.

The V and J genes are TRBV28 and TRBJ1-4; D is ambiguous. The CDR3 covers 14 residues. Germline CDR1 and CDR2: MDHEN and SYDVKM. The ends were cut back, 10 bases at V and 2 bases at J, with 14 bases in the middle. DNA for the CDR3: TGTGCCACCCAAGGGAGGGTGACTAATGAAAAACTGTTTTTT. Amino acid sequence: CATQGRVTNEKLFF.

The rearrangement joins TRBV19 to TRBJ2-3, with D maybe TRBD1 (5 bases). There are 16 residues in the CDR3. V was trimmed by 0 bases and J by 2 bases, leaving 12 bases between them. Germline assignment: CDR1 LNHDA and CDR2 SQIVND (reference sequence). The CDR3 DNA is TGTGCCAGTAGTATAGATGCCCAGGGCGCCACAGATACGCAGTATTTT. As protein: CASSIDAQGATDTQYF.

The CDR3 DNA is TGTGCCAGCAGTGAATTCGGGACTAGGGAGGGCGAGCAGTACTTC. Protein sequence: CASSEFGTREGEQYF. The chain carries TRBV25-1 and TRBJ2-7; TRBD2 matches 8 bases. Germline V gene lookup returns CDR1 MGHDK and CDR2 SYGVNS. This CDR3 has 15 residues. V lost 1 base to trimming and J lost 6 bases; unmatched junction nucleotides: 8.

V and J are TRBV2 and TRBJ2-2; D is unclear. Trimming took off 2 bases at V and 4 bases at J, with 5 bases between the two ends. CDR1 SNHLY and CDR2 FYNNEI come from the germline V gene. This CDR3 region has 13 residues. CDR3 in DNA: TGTGCCAGCAGTGAACCCGGCACCGGGGAGCTGTTTTTT. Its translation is CASSEPGTGELFF.

The CDR3 DNA follows: TGCGCCAGCAGACGAGGCACTGAAGCTTTCTTT. Translated: CASRRGTEAFF. The chain uses TRBV5-1 and TRBJ1-1; D gene ambiguous. The germline V gene encodes CDR1 SGHRS and CDR2 YFSETQ. V was shortened by 5 bases and J by 4 bases, with 6 bases between the two germline ends. This CDR3 spans 11 amino acids.

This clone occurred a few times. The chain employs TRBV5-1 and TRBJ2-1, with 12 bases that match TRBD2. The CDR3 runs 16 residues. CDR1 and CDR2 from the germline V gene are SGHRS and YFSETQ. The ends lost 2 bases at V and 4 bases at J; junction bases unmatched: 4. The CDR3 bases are TGCGCCAGCAGCTTAACCGGGACTAGCGGGTACAATGAGCAGTTCTTC. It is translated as CASSLTGTSGYNEQFF.

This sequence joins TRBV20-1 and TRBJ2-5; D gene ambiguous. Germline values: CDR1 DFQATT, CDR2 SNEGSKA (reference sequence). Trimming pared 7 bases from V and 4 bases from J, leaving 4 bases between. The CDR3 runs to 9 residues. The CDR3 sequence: CSVRETQYF. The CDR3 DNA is TGCAGTGTCCGAGAGACCCAGTACTTC.

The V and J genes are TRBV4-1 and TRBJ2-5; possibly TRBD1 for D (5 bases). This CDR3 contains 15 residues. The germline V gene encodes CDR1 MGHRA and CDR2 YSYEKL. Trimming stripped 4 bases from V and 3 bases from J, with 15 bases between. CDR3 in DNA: TGCGCCAGCAGCCGCTTGGTTCAGGGAAAAGAGACCCAGTACTTC. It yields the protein CASSRLVQGKETQYF.

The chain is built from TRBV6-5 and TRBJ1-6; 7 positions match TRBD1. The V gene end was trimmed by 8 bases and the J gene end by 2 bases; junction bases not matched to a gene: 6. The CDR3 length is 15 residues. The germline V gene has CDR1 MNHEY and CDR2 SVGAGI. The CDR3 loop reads CASDRGQTYNSPLHF. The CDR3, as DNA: TGTGCCAGCGACCGGGGACAGACCTATAATTCACCCCTCCACTTT.

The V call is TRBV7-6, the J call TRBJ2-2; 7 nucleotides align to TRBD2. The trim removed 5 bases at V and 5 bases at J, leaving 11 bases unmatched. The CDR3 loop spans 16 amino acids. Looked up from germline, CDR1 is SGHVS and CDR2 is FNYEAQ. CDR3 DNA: TGTGCCAGCAGCCCCGGGGGAGGGCCCCTGACCGGGGAGCTGTTTTTT. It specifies CASSPGGGPLTGELFF. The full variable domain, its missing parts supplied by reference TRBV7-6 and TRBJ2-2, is GAGVSQSPRYKVTKRGQDVALRCDPISGHVSLYWYRQALGQGPEFLTYFNYEAQQDKSGLPNDRFSAERPEGSISTLTIQRTEQRDSAMYRCASSPGGGPLTGELFFGEGSRLTVL.

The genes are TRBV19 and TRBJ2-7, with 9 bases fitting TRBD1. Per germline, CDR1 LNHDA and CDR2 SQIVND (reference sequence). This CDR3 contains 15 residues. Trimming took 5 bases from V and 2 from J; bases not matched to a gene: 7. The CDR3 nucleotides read TGTGCCAGTAGTGCCCGACAGGGGGAGGCCTACGAGCAGTACTTC. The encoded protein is CASSARQGEAYEQYF.

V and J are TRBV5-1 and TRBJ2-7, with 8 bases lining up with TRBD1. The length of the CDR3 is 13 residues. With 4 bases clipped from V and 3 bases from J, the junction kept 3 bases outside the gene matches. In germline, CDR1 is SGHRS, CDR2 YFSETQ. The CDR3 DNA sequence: TGCGCCAGCAGCCGGGACAGGAACTACGAGCAGTACTTC. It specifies CASSRDRNYEQYF.

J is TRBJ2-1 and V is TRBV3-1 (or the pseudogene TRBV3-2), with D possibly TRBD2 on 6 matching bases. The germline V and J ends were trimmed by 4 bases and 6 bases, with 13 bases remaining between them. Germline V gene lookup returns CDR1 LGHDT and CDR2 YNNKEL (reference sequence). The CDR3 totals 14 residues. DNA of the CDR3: TGTGCCAGCAGCCGAAACTTAGCGGCCAATGAGCAGTTCTTC. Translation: CASSRNLAANEQFF.